A selection of T cell receptor beta chains follows, all from one sample in a study of shared clonotypes between healthy human individuals. Some clones are missing from TCRdb's copy, which holds only in-frame ones; the method was immunoSEQ multiplex PCR. The table lists some 900,000 clones, 60% to 85% of them singletons. The specimen was memory CD4+ T cells sorted from blood. These TCRs come from a man aged 18 to 30 in good health. The CDR3 runs from the conserved cysteine through the conserved F or W. A D gene is named only where the DNA matches it firmly. Size values are once, few and many counts, or a class for expanded clones, and some rows have none.

J,D,size,V,CDR3,DNA
TRBJ2-3,TRBD2,NA,TRBV2,CASRAQITSGRGTDTQYF,TGTGCCAGCAGGGCCCAAATTACTAGCGGGAGAGGTACAGATACGCAGTATTTT
TRBJ1-5,NA,NA,TRBV19,CASSIGGARQPQHF,TGTGCCAGTAGTATTGGGGGGGCTCGGCAGCCCCAGCATTTT
TRBJ1-5,NA,few,TRBV5-8,CASSLPLGVSNQPQHF,TGTGCCAGCAGCTTACCCCTGGGGGTAAGCAATCAGCCCCAGCATTTT
TRBJ2-7,NA,NA,TRBV10-3,CAISESGIEQYF,TGTGCCATCAGTGAGTCTGGAATAGAGCAGTACTTC
TRBJ2-2,NA,once,TRBV18,CASSSQAGLNTGELFF,TGTGCCAGCTCATCGCAAGCGGGTTTGAACACCGGGGAGCTGTTTTTT
TRBJ2-1,NA,NA,TRBV6-1,CASAARGDEQFF,TGTGCCAGCGCTGCCAGGGGGGATGAGCAGTTCTTC
TRBJ1-5,NA,NA,TRBV5-6,CASSLAAGKDNQPQHF,TGTGCCAGCAGCTTGGCGGCAGGTAAAGACAATCAGCCCCAGCATTTT
TRBJ2-3,NA,NA,TRBV18,CASSPNPLSTDTQYF,TGTGCCAGCTCACCAAACCCTTTGAGCACAGATACGCAGTATTTT
TRBJ2-7,TRBD1,NA,TRBV30,CAWTPRQGAYEQYF,TGTGCCTGGACTCCTCGGCAGGGGGCCTACGAGCAGTACTTC
TRBJ1-6,NA,NA,TRBV7-9,CATDTGRLNSPLHF,TGTGCCACAGACACGGGACGGCTTAATTCACCCCTCCACTTT
TRBJ1-2,TRBD1,NA,TRBV27,CASSLTWTGANYGYTF,TGTGCCAGCAGTTTAACCTGGACAGGGGCGAACTATGGCTACACCTTC
TRBJ1-3,NA,once,TRBV7-9,CASSQDRPGSGNTIYF,TGTGCCAGCAGCCAGGACCGACCCGGGTCTGGAAACACCATATATTTT
TRBJ2-1,NA,NA,TRBV2,CASSEIHQGQFF,TGTGCCAGCAGTGAAATTCATCAGGGACAGTTCTTC
TRBJ2-7,TRBD2,NA,TRBV10-3,CAISEFKAGGSNEQYF,TGTGCCATCAGTGAGTTTAAAGCGGGAGGCTCCAACGAGCAGTACTTC
TRBJ1-5,NA,NA,TRBV11-2,CASSPTDGSNQPQHF,TGTGCCAGCAGCCCCACGGATGGTAGCAATCAGCCCCAGCATTTT
TRBJ2-1,NA,few,TRBV28,CASSSGGGSYNEQFF,TGTGCCAGCAGCTCCGGCGGAGGCTCCTACAATGAGCAGTTCTTC
TRBJ1-1,NA,NA,TRBV2,CASSSRTNTEAFF,TGTGCCAGCAGTTCCAGGACGAACACTGAAGCTTTCTTT
TRBJ1-5,NA,few,TRBV30,CAWNGGSSNQPQHF,TGTGCCTGGAATGGGGGGAGTAGCAATCAGCCCCAGCATTTT
TRBJ1-1,NA,few,TRBV7-9,CASSLGGATTGNTEAFF,TGTGCCAGCAGCTTAGGGGGGGCCACGACAGGGAACACTGAAGCTTTCTTT
TRBJ2-1,NA,NA,TRBV5-4,CASKFGDEQFF,TGTGCCAGCAAATTTGGTGATGAGCAGTTCTTC
TRBJ2-7,NA,NA,TRBV7-2,CASSSDRWDREQYF,TGTGCCAGCAGCTCAGACAGGTGGGATAGAGAGCAGTACTTC
TRBJ2-7,NA,NA,TRBV5-5,CASSLISSGEQYF,TGTGCCAGCAGCTTAATCTCATCAGGCGAGCAGTACTTC
TRBJ2-5,TRBD2,NA,TRBV5-1,CASSSAGGQETQYF,TGCGCCAGCAGCTCGGCGGGGGGCCAAGAGACCCAGTACTTC
TRBJ2-1,TRBD1,NA,TRBV6-5,CASRRQGVRFDEQFF,TGTGCCAGCAGAAGACAGGGCGTTAGGTTCGATGAGCAGTTCTTC
TRBJ1-2,TRBD1,NA,TRBV6-5,CASSSSGQGAYGYTF,TGTGCCAGCAGTTCCTCGGGACAGGGGGCCTATGGCTACACCTTC
TRBJ2-1,TRBD2,few,TRBV9,CASSVTPGLAGDNEQFF,TGTGCCAGCAGCGTAACCCCCGGACTAGCGGGAGACAATGAGCAGTTCTTC
TRBJ2-5,TRBD1,NA,TRBV6-5,CASRDRVETQYF,TGTGCCAGCAGGGACAGGGTAGAGACCCAGTACTTC
TRBJ2-4,NA,few,TRBV28,CASSSSRSFGIQYF,TGTGCCAGCAGTTCGTCCAGGTCATTCGGCATTCAGTACTTC
TRBJ1-2,NA,NA,TRBV7-2,CASSADVANYGYTF,TGTGCCAGCAGTGCGGACGTTGCTAACTATGGCTACACCTTC
TRBJ2-1,NA,NA,TRBV6-1,CASSEQPAPYNEQFF,TGTGCCAGCAGTGAACAGCCAGCACCCTACAATGAGCAGTTCTTC
TRBJ1-1,NA,NA,TRBV14,CASSHIDSSNTEAFF,TGTGCCAGCAGCCATATAGACAGCTCTAACACTGAAGCTTTCTTT
TRBJ2-1,NA,NA,TRBV6-5,CASSYGLVGEQFF,TGTGCCAGCAGTTATGGGCTGGTCGGTGAGCAGTTCTTC
TRBJ2-5,TRBD2,NA,TRBV19,CASTLAGRGGAETQYF,TGTGCCAGTACCTTAGCCGGGAGGGGAGGGGCAGAGACCCAGTACTTC
TRBJ2-3,NA,NA,TRBV20-1,CSAKRVDTQYF,TGCAGTGCTAAACGGGTCGATACGCAGTATTTT
TRBJ2-3,TRBD2,NA,TRBV7-8,CASSPGLAGGDTQYF,TGTGCCAGCAGCCCTGGACTAGCGGGAGGAGATACGCAGTATTTT
TRBJ2-7,NA,few,TRBV4-1,CASSQAGRRIIPYEQYF,TGCGCCAGCAGCCAAGCCGGAAGAAGAATAATCCCCTACGAGCAGTACTTC
TRBJ2-1,NA,NA,TRBV19,CASSPRGSHNEQFF,TGTGCCAGTAGTCCCCGGGGCTCCCACAATGAGCAGTTCTTC
TRBJ1-1,NA,NA,TRBV28,CASTGGGTEAFF,TGTGCCAGTACCGGCGGGGGCACTGAAGCTTTCTTT
TRBJ2-5,NA,NA,TRBV10-3,CAISVQRETQYF,TGTGCCATCAGTGTCCAACGGGAGACCCAGTACTTC
TRBJ2-3,TRBD1,NA,TRBV28,CASSSNPYRGRFTDTQYF,TGTGCCAGCAGTTCCAACCCTTACAGGGGGCGTTTCACAGATACGCAGTATTTT
TRBJ2-5,NA,many,TRBV10-1,CASSEMRGETQYF,TGCGCCAGCAGTGAGATGAGGGGAGAGACCCAGTACTTC